The 9 T cell receptor beta chains below come from one sample, sequenced in a study of CD4+ T cells in melanoma (dated by TCRdb to between 2021 and 2022). The method was the immunoSEQ multiplex PCR assay. Not all clones reach the TCRdb copy of this immuneACCESS table, which keeps in-frame sequences only. Checked studies attribute under half of the gap to unresolved V genes and leave the rest unexplained. The sample data list tens of thousands of clones, and 60% to 75% of these were observed just once. In total, the top ten clones hold approximately 5% of the sample. Sequenced input: tumor tissue. The receptors shown here come from a human donor with melanoma.

The chain joins TRBV30 to TRBJ2-7, with 11 bases matching TRBD1. Germline V lookup: CDR1 GTSNPN, CDR2 SVGIG (reference sequence). This CDR3 has 13 amino acids. After removal of 4 bases from V and 9 bases from J, the junction contained 8 bases not matched to a gene. For the CDR3, the DNA is TGTGCCTGGACAGGACAGGGGGCGCCAGGGCAGTACTTC. It codes for CAWTGQGAPGQYF.

The gene calls are TRBV28 and TRBJ1-4, with 9 bases that match TRBD1. Losses at the gene ends were 5 bases for V and 3 bases for J; bases not matched to a gene: 4. Germline V gene sequence: CDR1 MDHEN, CDR2 SYDVKM. The CDR3 is made up of 15 amino acids. Written as DNA, the CDR3 is TGTGCCAGCAGTCCACAGGGGGCTGCTAATGAAAAACTGTTTTTT. Protein sequence: CASSPQGAANEKLFF.

The chain joins TRBV28 to TRBJ2-5; TRBD2 matches at 8 bases. In germline, CDR1 is MDHEN, CDR2 SYDVKM. V was clipped by 2 bases and J by 3 bases; unmatched bases: 2. The CDR3 totals 14 residues. CDR3 amino acids: CASSLMRGEETQYF. The CDR3 DNA sequence: TGTGCCAGCAGTTTAATGCGGGGGGAAGAGACCCAGTACTTC.

This chain uses TRBV7-2 with TRBJ2-1, with TRBD1 as a possible D gene (5 bases). The CDR3 has 13 amino acids. Germline loops: CDR1 SGHTA, CDR2 FQGNSA. V lost 5 bases and J lost 9, with 14 bases in between. CDR3 region: CASSARVWGEQFF. The DNA for the CDR3 is TGTGCCAGCAGCGCCAGGGTTTGGGGTGAGCAGTTCTTC. Complete variable domain (other parts from reference TRBV7-2 and TRBJ2-1): GAGVSQSPSNKVTEKGKDVELRCDPISGHTALYWYRQSLGQGLEFLIYFQGNSAPDKSGLPSDRFSAERTGGSVSTLTIQRTQQEDSAVYLCASSARVWGEQFFGPGTRLTVL.

This sequence joins TRBV4-3 and TRBJ1-1, with D hard to call. Germline V gene sequence: CDR1 LGHNA, CDR2 YSLEER. The CDR3 has 13 amino acids. V was shortened by 4 bases and J by 0 bases, with 6 bases between the two germline ends. Written as DNA, the CDR3 is TGCGCCAGCAGCCCGCTAATGAACACTGAAGCTTTCTTT. This gives the protein CASSPLMNTEAFF.

This clone was recorded once. The J gene is TRBJ2-7, the V gene TRBV6-1, with 8 bases lining up with TRBD1. The CDR3 consists of 15 residues. Per the germline V gene, CDR1 is MNHNS and CDR2 is SASEGT. Losses at the gene ends were 6 bases for V and 0 bases for J; bases not matched to a gene: 7. The CDR3, as DNA: TGTGCCAGCAGGGAATTACAGGGGGGCTCCTACGAGCAGTACTTC. Its protein product is CASRELQGGSYEQYF.

The rearrangement uses TRBV6-1 and TRBJ1-2; D is ambiguous. Germline loops: CDR1 MNHNS, CDR2 SASEGT. The CDR3 consists of 11 residues. The V gene lost 6 bases and the J gene lost 4 bases, with 6 bases spanning the gap. The DNA for the CDR3 is TGTGCCAGCAGGAACCTCTATGGCTACACCTTC. It is translated as CASRNLYGYTF.

The chain links TRBV7-8 to TRBJ1-1; D remains unclear. This CDR3 is built from 13 residues. Germline V lookup: CDR1 SGHVS, CDR2 FQNEAQ. V lost 5 bases and J lost 0, with 7 bases in between. The CDR3 reads CASSLRMNTEAFF. CDR3 DNA: TGTGCCAGCAGCCTCCGAATGAACACTGAAGCTTTCTTT.

J is TRBJ2-7 and V is TRBV5-4, with TRBD1 matching over 7 bases. Germline trimming cut 4 bases from V and 0 bases from J; bases unmatched to any gene: 4. Germline CDR1 SGHNT, CDR2 YYREEE (reference sequence). This CDR3 contains 14 residues. CDR3 amino acids: CASSPTGTSYEQYF. DNA of the CDR3: TGTGCCAGCAGCCCGACAGGGACCTCCTACGAGCAGTACTTC.